These 23 T cell receptor beta chains were sequenced from one sample in a study of T cell changes during pregnancy in multiple sclerosis. The protocol was immunoSEQ multiplex PCR, while the TCRdb copy is restricted to in-frame clones and leaves out a portion. The data contain roughly 110,000 clones, about 90% of them singletons. The material was peripheral blood, obtained before pregnancy. The receptor set was obtained from a female donor with multiple sclerosis, enrolled in a pregnancy study.

The chain has TRBV6-5 and TRBJ2-3, with D possibly being TRBD2 (5 bases). Trimming stripped 5 bases from V and 5 bases from J, with 11 bases between. The length of the CDR3 is 13 residues. Germline-derived CDR1 and CDR2 are MNHEY and SVGAGI. The CDR3, as DNA: TGTGCCAGCAGTCCCGACGAGGGAGATACGCAGTATTTT. Translating gives CASSPDEGDTQYF.

The chain is built from TRBV30 and TRBJ1-2, with D maybe TRBD1 (5 bases). CDR1 and CDR2 from the germline V gene are GTSNPN and SVGIG (reference sequence). V lost 0 bases to trimming and J lost 4 bases, with 12 bases between them. The CDR3 has 14 residues. CDR3 region: CAWSVRRGIYGYTF. CDR3 nucleotide sequence: TGTGCCTGGAGTGTACGGCGGGGGATCTATGGCTACACCTTC.

V and J are TRBV7-7 and TRBJ2-3; 11 bases map to TRBD2. The trim removed 5 bases at V and 1 base at J, leaving 2 bases unmatched. Germline V lookup: CDR1 SSHAT, CDR2 FNYEAQ (reference sequence). The CDR3 totals 15 residues. DNA for the CDR3: TGTGCCAGCAGCGAGACTAGCGGGGGCACAGATACGCAGTATTTT. As protein: CASSETSGGTDTQYF.

V is TRBV7-9 and J is TRBJ2-5; D remains unclear. The CDR3 runs to 14 residues. CDR1 SEHNR and CDR2 FQNEAQ come from the germline V gene (reference sequence). Trimming took off 2 bases at V and 0 bases at J, with 7 bases between the two ends. The CDR3 bases are TGTGCCAGCAGCTTACGAGAGTACCAAGAGACCCAGTACTTC. It codes for CASSLREYQETQYF.

The CDR3 is CASSQRGEGGAEAFF. DNA for the CDR3: TGTGCCAGCAGCCAAAGGGGGGAAGGGGGCGCAGAAGCTTTCTTT. The genes are TRBV11-3 and TRBJ1-1, with 7 bases that match TRBD1. CDR1 is SGHNT, CDR2 YENEEA, per germline. V was clipped by 5 bases and J by 8 bases; unmatched bases: 14. The CDR3 has 15 residues.

The chain couples TRBV6-6 to TRBJ2-7; the match to TRBD2 covers 8 bases. The ends lost 6 bases at V and 0 bases at J; junction bases unmatched: 10. CDR3 length equals 16 residues. Germline V gene lookup returns CDR1 MNHNY and CDR2 SVGAGI (reference sequence). CDR3 sequence (DNA): TGTGCCAGCAGGAAAGCCCCAGCGGGGGCCTCCTACGAGCAGTACTTC. Translating gives CASRKAPAGASYEQYF.

The V and J genes are TRBV30 and TRBJ2-3; 13 nucleotides line up with TRBD2. The germline gives CDR1 GTSNPN, CDR2 SVGIG (reference sequence). V was pared by 3 bases and J by 4 bases, with 7 bases of the junction left unmatched. The CDR3 contains 16 residues. The CDR3 DNA is TGTGCCTGGAGCCGATGGACTAGCGGGAGTTCAGATACGCAGTATTTT. Its translation is CAWSRWTSGSSDTQYF.

This chain uses TRBV4-2 with TRBJ1-2, with 8 nucleotides matching TRBD1. With 3 bases clipped from V and 3 bases from J, the junction kept 6 bases outside the gene matches. This CDR3 region has 15 residues. Germline-derived CDR1 and CDR2 are LGHNA and YNFKEQ. The CDR3 protein is CASSQTGVMDYGYTF. In nucleotides, the CDR3 is TGTGCCAGCAGCCAGACAGGGGTGATGGACTATGGCTACACCTTC.

This clone showed up just a few times. CDR3 sequence: CASSPSRVGGYTF. The DNA of the CDR3 is TGTGCCAGCAGTCCCAGCAGGGTCGGCGGCTACACCTTC. V and J are TRBV25-1 and TRBJ1-2, with a weak D call TRBD1 (5 bases). The V gene's germline CDR1 is MGHDK and CDR2 SYGVNS. The length of the CDR3 is 13 residues. The ends were cut back, 5 bases at V and 8 bases at J, with 15 bases in the middle.

The gene calls are TRBV6-1 and TRBJ1-6, with a tentative D call TRBD1 (6 bases). With 7 bases removed from V and 5 bases from J, the gap between germline ends came to 15 bases. CDR3 length: 15 amino acids. Germline V CDR1 and CDR2: MNHNS, SASEGT. CDR3 DNA: TGTGCCAGCACCTACAGGGCAGCCGATAATTCACCCCTCCACTTT. This gives the protein CASTYRAADNSPLHF.

The chain combines TRBV5-1 with TRBJ2-5; 7 nucleotides agree with TRBD2. Unmatched junction bases numbered 6, after V lost 5 bases and J lost 5 bases. Germline-derived CDR1 and CDR2 are SGHRS and YFSETQ. The CDR3 is 13 amino acids. CDR3 amino acids: CASSQSGTETQYF. The CDR3 DNA sequence: TGCGCCAGCAGTCAGAGCGGGACCGAGACCCAGTACTTC. Looking up the rest from reference TRBV5-1 and TRBJ2-5 gives the full variable domain: KAGVTQTPRYLIKTRGQQVTLSCSPISGHRSVSWYQQTPGQGLQFLFEYFSETQRNKGNFPGRFSGRQFSNSRSEMNVSTLELGDSALYLCASSQSGTETQYFGPGTRLLVL.

The V and J genes are TRBV11-3 and TRBJ1-1, with a weak D call TRBD1 (6 bases). This CDR3 region has 13 residues. The V end was cut by 2 bases, the J end by 3 bases, with 7 bases between. CDR1 and CDR2 (germline): SGHNT, YENEEA. The CDR3 nucleotides read TGTGCCAGCAGCTTATACAGGGACACTGAAGCTTTCTTT. It specifies CASSLYRDTEAFF.

The chain carries TRBV6-4 and TRBJ2-5; D is perhaps TRBD1 (6 bases). The V gene's germline CDR1 is MRHNA and CDR2 SNTAGT. There are 18 residues in the CDR3. Trimming removed 4 bases from V and 5 bases from J, with 26 bases in between. CDR3 protein: CASSVLSQGPLSEETQYF. DNA of the CDR3: TGTGCCAGCAGTGTATTATCACAGGGACCCCTATCAGAGGAGACCCAGTACTTC.

The CDR3 DNA reads TGTGCCAGCACGACTAGTTTGAACTACGAGCAGTACTTC. It specifies CASTTSLNYEQYF. The chain links TRBV6-5 to TRBJ2-7; D is possibly TRBD2 (6 bases). The CDR3 has 13 residues. V lost 7 bases and J 3 bases, leaving 13 bases between the germline ends. Germline-derived CDR1 and CDR2 are MNHEY and SVGAGI.

In this sample, this clone turned up a few times. The V call is TRBV6-5, the J call TRBJ2-7; TRBD2 aligns across 9 bases. The CDR3 sequence is 12 residues long. V trimming: 7 bases; J trimming: 4 bases; junction bases outside the gene matches: 2. From germline, CDR1 is MNHEY and CDR2 SVGAGI. The DNA of the CDR3 is TGTGCCAGCACCGGACTAGCGTACGAGCAGTACTTC. It specifies CASTGLAYEQYF.

The chain recombines TRBV30 with TRBJ2-7, with TRBD1 matching 10 bases. The V gene's germline CDR1 is GTSNPN and CDR2 SVGIG (reference sequence). V shed 0 bases, J shed 3 bases, and the junction held 5 bases outside the gene matches. The CDR3 spans 15 residues. The CDR3 nucleotides read TGTGCCTGGAGTGTGGGGACAGGGGTGGTCTACGAGCAGTACTTC. Translated: CAWSVGTGVVYEQYF.

The V call is TRBV29-1, the J call TRBJ2-1, with 7 positions matching TRBD2. Germline CDR1 and CDR2: SQVTM and ANQGSEA. J lost 3 bases, V lost 6 bases, and 11 bases had no gene match. The CDR3 extends over 15 amino acids. The CDR3 nucleotides are TGCAGCGTAACCCGCCGGGGGGTGGTCTACAATGAGCAGTTCTTC. Its translation: CSVTRRGVVYNEQFF.

The rearrangement joins TRBV25-1 to TRBJ2-7; 9 bases are a match to TRBD1. The CDR3 loop spans 13 amino acids. Germline assignment: CDR1 MGHDK and CDR2 SYGVNS. V dropped 6 bases and J dropped 0; count of bases not matched to a gene: 0. The CDR3 reads CASRGQGSYEQYF. The CDR3 DNA follows: TGTGCCAGCAGGGGACAGGGCTCCTACGAGCAGTACTTC.

V gene TRBV15 combines with J gene TRBJ2-2, with TRBD2 as a possible D gene (5 bases). The ends were cut back, 1 base at V and 8 bases at J, with 11 bases in the middle. CDR3 length: 14 amino acids. Germline V gives CDR1 LNHNV, CDR2 YYDKDF (reference sequence). This CDR3 is CATSRVERTGELFF. The CDR3 region has the DNA TGTGCCACCAGCAGAGTGGAGCGGACGGGGGAGCTGTTTTTT.

The chain employs TRBV15 and TRBJ2-7; TRBD1 agrees at 7 bases. V was clipped by 5 bases and J by 3 bases; unmatched bases: 16. Per germline, CDR1 LNHNV and CDR2 YYDKDF (reference sequence). The CDR3 has 17 residues. The CDR3 coding sequence is TGTGCCACCAGCTTTTTACGAGGGCAGGGGGTAATCTACGAGCAGTACTTC. This translates into CATSFLRGQGVIYEQYF. Together with reference TRBV15 and TRBJ2-7, the CDR3 gives the full variable domain: DAMVIQNPRYQVTQFGKPVTLSCSQTLNHNVMYWYQQKSSQAPKLLFHYYDKDFNNEADTPDNFQSRRPNTSFCFLDIRSPGLGDTAMYLCATSFLRGQGVIYEQYFGPGTRLTVT.

The chain combines TRBV11-2 with TRBJ1-1; D is possibly TRBD1 (5 bases). The CDR3 runs 14 residues. Germline values: CDR1 SGHAT, CDR2 FQNNGV. The V and J ends lost 1 base and 1 base respectively, with 7 bases between them. The CDR3 region is CASSLGQRNTEAFF. For the CDR3, the DNA is TGTGCCAGCAGCTTAGGACAGAGGAACACTGAAGCTTTCTTT.

This chain connects TRBV18 to TRBJ1-4; 10 bases line up with TRBD1. V dropped 6 bases and J dropped 6; count of bases not matched to a gene: 7. CDR1 is KGHSH, CDR2 LQKENI, per germline. The length of the CDR3 is 15 residues. Written as DNA, the CDR3 is TGTGCCAGCTCCCATAGACAGGGGGCAGATGAAAAACTGTTTTTT. It encodes CASSHRQGADEKLFF. Using reference TRBV18 and TRBJ1-4 for the parts outside the CDR3, the full variable domain is NAGVMQNPRHLVRRRGQEARLRCSPMKGHSHVYWYRQLPEEGLKFMVYLQKENIIDESGMPKERFSAEFPKEGPSILRIQQVVRGDSAAYFCASSHRQGADEKLFFGSGTQLSVL.

This sequence joins TRBV14 and TRBJ2-1; D gene ambiguous. There are 14 residues in the CDR3. Germline V CDR1 and CDR2: SGHDN, FVKESK. V gave up 0 bases and J gave up 8 bases, with 11 bases separating them. The chain's CDR3 is CASSQDLVIDEQFF. For the CDR3, the DNA is TGTGCCAGCAGCCAAGATCTAGTCATTGATGAGCAGTTCTTC.